This paragraph covers one TCR beta chain sequence. The source of the sample is a study of CD8 T cells in Susac syndrome. An input of roughly 0.5 to 1 ug of RNA was subjected to reverse transcription using random hexamers. TCRdb used MiXCR to reprocess the immunoSEQ multiplex PCR reads, holding one entry per CDR3 protein. This table holds some 190,000 distinct CDR3 sequences, 95% found once. The clonotype was recovered from a human donor in good health. The sample taken for sequencing was CD4+ T cells from PBMCs.

The CDR3 sequence is CSVDKGPDTQYF. The CDR3 DNA sequence: TGCAGCGTTGATAAGGGCCCAGATACGCAGTATTTT. The gene calls are TRBV29-1 and TRBJ2-3, with unresolved D. This CDR3 has 12 amino acids. Germline CDR1 SQVTM, CDR2 ANQGSEA. V dropped 3 bases and J dropped 4 bases, with 8 bases sitting between them.